Listed below are T cell receptor beta chains from one sample, sequenced in a study of T-cell memory formation after mild COVID-19. TCRdb processed the 5' RACE reads anew with MiXCR; each CDR3 protein has one entry. The sample records about 430,000 distinct CDR3 sequences, 24% being singletons. The sequenced sample was PBMCs or a T cell subset sorted from them (not recorded which). Source of these receptors: an adult woman who had mild COVID-19 (a few samples of this study predate the infection). Cell type and time point are not known. Each CDR3 is given without its conserved first and last residue. The D gene is left open where the match is weak. The size entry is marked missing in some rows and otherwise reads once, few, many or a size class.

TRBV5-1	.	.	TRBJ2-3	ASSLDRPGGDTQY
TRBV6-2/TRBV6-3	.	.	TRBJ2-1	ATLESRNEQF
TRBV5-6	.	.	TRBJ1-5	ASSLSGGGNQPQH
TRBV5-1	TRBD2	many	TRBJ2-1	ASSPGTSSYNEQF
TRBV7-9	TRBD1	few	TRBJ2-2	ASSPGSDRGTGELF
TRBV12-3/TRBV12-4	.	.	TRBJ1-5	ASSSPGISNQPQH
TRBV27	.	.	TRBJ1-1	ASSLWDGAEAF
TRBV6-5	.	.	TRBJ1-2	ASSTLRTANGYT
TRBV5-4	TRBD2	.	TRBJ2-5	ASSGGLDQETQY
TRBV6-6	TRBD1	many	TRBJ2-7	ASSIGTGVRYEQY
TRBV7-9	TRBD2	.	TRBJ2-3	ALEPLAGVDTQY
TRBV6-6	.	.	TRBJ2-1	ASSRPGTTHNEQF
TRBV24-1	.	.	TRBJ1-5	ATSGDTDNQPQH
TRBV27	.	.	TRBJ2-7	ASWAADGRVLEQY
TRBV12-3/TRBV12-4	.	.	TRBJ2-7	ASTRTEKGEQY
TRBV5-1	.	.	TRBJ2-3	ASSHGGTDTQY
TRBV5-5	.	.	TRBJ1-2	ASSLVYLQNYGYT
TRBV7-8	.	few	TRBJ2-7	ASSLGPSGFYHEQY
TRBV15	.	.	TRBJ2-1	ATSRDTGRSEQF
TRBV7-2	.	many	TRBJ2-7	ASSLPHAREQY
TRBV18	TRBD1	.	TRBJ1-2	ASSPPGQDYGYT
TRBV7-9	TRBD1	few	TRBJ1-1	ASSFGTGRTEAF
TRBV5-1	TRBD2	few	TRBJ2-2	ASSSSGSTGELF
TRBV20-1	.	.	TRBJ2-3	SANSGGTDTQY
TRBV5-1	.	.	TRBJ2-1	ASKHGYNEQF
TRBV5-1	TRBD1	many	TRBJ2-5	ASSSGQVGETQY
TRBV7-3	.	.	TRBJ2-1	ASAQPGAYNEQF